This TCR beta chain was captured by sequencing in a study of OX40 agonist ivuxolimab in advanced cancers. The CDR3 is 11 amino acids. The germline V gene encodes CDR1 MNHNY and CDR2 SVGAGI (reference sequence). Trimming removed 7 bases at V and 5 bases at J, with 7 bases between. TCRdb's table, derived via immunoSEQ multiplex PCR, lists solely in-frame clones and lacks some. The table includes tens of thousands of clones, 84% detected once. Source: CD4+ or CD8+ T cells sorted from blood, taken in a trial of the OX40 agonist ivuxolimab. The J gene is TRBJ2-3, the V gene TRBV6-6; the D is unclear. This TCR was recovered from an adult with an advanced solid tumor such as melanoma, head and neck, liver or kidney cancer. The CDR3 region is CASIREDTQYF. As DNA, the CDR3 is TGTGCCAGCATAAGGGAAGATACGCAGTATTTT.